The 10 T cell receptor beta chains below all came from one sample that was sequenced in a study of T-cell reconstitution after alpha-beta-depleted transplantation in children. Unique molecular identifiers were incorporated during preparation of the TCRbeta library. Using its own MiXCR run on the PCR reads, TCRdb lists one record per CDR3 protein. The sample has just over 350,000 distinct CDR3 sequences; 10% to 15% are singletons. This sample comprised PBMCs, obtained from the stem cell graft. These receptors originate from a human donor who donated a stem cell graft to a child with Fanconi anemia.

This clonotype occurred once. The rearrangement links TRBV5-1 to TRBJ2-7; D is unresolved. V was pared by 4 bases and J by 2 bases, with 13 bases between. CDR3 length equals 14 residues. Germline V CDR1 and CDR2: SGHRS, YFSETQ. Here the CDR3 reads CASSPRSGPYEQYF. In DNA, the CDR3 is TGCGCCAGCAGCCCACGGTCAGGACCCTACGAGCAGTACTTC.

The rearrangement joins TRBV6-1 to TRBJ1-2; 7 bases map to TRBD1. CDR1 MNHNS and CDR2 SASEGT come from the germline V gene. The CDR3 is 15 residues long. With V trimmed by 3 bases and J by 8 bases, 12 bases remained unmatched. CDR3 nucleotide sequence: TGTGCCAGCAGTGAGGGTCCTACAGGGGTTGAAGGCTACACCTTC. Translated: CASSEGPTGVEGYTF.

The chain employs TRBV18 and TRBJ1-3, with TRBD1 identical over 7 bases. V gave up 5 bases and J gave up 3 bases; unmatched junction bases: 4. Germline V gene sequence: CDR1 KGHSH, CDR2 LQKENI. CDR3 length: 14 amino acids. In DNA form, the CDR3 reads TGTGCCAGCTCAGCGACAGGGAATGGAAACACCATATATTTT. It yields the protein CASSATGNGNTIYF.

A few counts support this clonotype. V usage is TRBV6-1 and J usage is TRBJ2-5, with 9 bases identical to TRBD1. After removal of 8 bases from V and 7 bases from J, the junction contained 8 bases not matched to a gene. The CDR3 contains 13 residues. Germline V lookup: CDR1 MNHNS, CDR2 SASEGT. The CDR3 loop reads CASQTGGSVTQYF. The CDR3 coding sequence is TGTGCCAGCCAGACAGGGGGAAGTGTGACCCAGTACTTC.

V and J are TRBV12-3 or TRBV12-4 and TRBJ1-2; D is uncertain. The length of the CDR3 is 13 residues. Trimming left V 4 bases short and J 2 bases short, with 8 bases between. CDR3 sequence reads: CASSSSENYGYTF. CDR3 nucleotides: TGTGCCAGCAGTTCTTCAGAGAACTATGGCTACACCTTC.

The chain links TRBV7-6 to TRBJ2-2; D unclear. Looked up from germline, CDR1 is SGHVS and CDR2 is FNYEAQ. The CDR3 spans 14 residues. The germline V and J ends were trimmed by 3 bases and 4 bases, with 9 bases remaining between them. CDR3 sequence: CASSFRTGTGELFF. Here the CDR3 DNA reads TGTGCCAGCAGCTTTCGGACGGGCACCGGGGAGCTGTTTTTT.

The genes are TRBV5-1 and TRBJ2-5, with a possible D match to TRBD2 (6 bases). The germline CDR1 and CDR2 sequences are SGHRS and YFSETQ. V gave up 6 bases and J gave up 7 bases, with 19 bases separating them. The CDR3 spans 14 residues. The CDR3 sequence is CASTLGGPSGTQYF. CDR3 DNA: TGCGCCAGCACCTTAGGAGGGCCCTCCGGGACCCAGTACTTC.

This chain joins TRBV18 and TRBJ2-5; no clear D gene. V dropped 0 bases and J dropped 5 bases, with 10 bases sitting between them. There are 14 residues in the CDR3. From germline, CDR1 is KGHSH and CDR2 LQKENI. The CDR3 nucleotides are TGTGCCAGCTCACCACCCAGTGACCGCGAGACCCAGTACTTC. This translates into CASSPPSDRETQYF.

There are a few counts of this clonotype. The chain uses TRBV5-1 and TRBJ2-5; 9 positions agree with TRBD2. CDR3 length equals 18 residues. J gave up 2 bases and V 4 bases, and 15 bases lay outside the gene matches. Germline-derived CDR1 and CDR2 are SGHRS and YFSETQ. CDR3 nucleotide sequence: TGCGCCAGCAGCCCCGCCTGGGGTGGAGCGGGGGGTCAAGAGACCCAGTACTTC. This translates into CASSPAWGGAGGQETQYF.

This clonotype came up many times. V gene TRBV7-6 combines with J gene TRBJ2-7, with a weak D call TRBD1 (6 bases). Trimming removed 5 bases at V and 0 bases at J, with 11 bases between. CDR1 SGHVS and CDR2 FNYEAQ come from the germline V gene. The CDR3 has 14 residues. The DNA for the CDR3 is TGTGCCAGCAGCCACCGGGACACCTCCTACGAGCAGTACTTC. Translation: CASSHRDTSYEQYF.